This TCR beta chain was recorded in a study of quantifying T cell responses using KT2 cells. For the study at large: Reverse transcription used primers in the TCR alpha and beta constant regions. Under optimum conditions, T4 ligation efficiency was estimated at more than 8%.

The germline V and J ends were trimmed by 6 bases and 1 base, with 9 bases remaining between them. The CDR3 covers 12 residues. The germline CDR1 and CDR2 sequences are SQVTM and ANQGSEA. KT2, a clone with a known TCR, was spiked into unfractionated PBMC. The cDNA 3' end received a ligated oligonucleotide with a UMI. An equimolar mix of RC1.1 and RC1.2 primed the beta chain across TRBC1 and TRBC2. TCRdb reprocessed the UMI-ligation and nested PCR reads with MiXCR, giving one entry per CDR3 protein. Found here are 39,000 or so distinct CDR3 sequences, 15% to 20% of them singletons; the top ten hold around two fifths.

Sequencing was performed on PBMCs spiked with cells of the T cell clone KT2. V is TRBV29-1 and J is TRBJ1-1; D remains unclear. The receptor was derived from a human donor. The DNA of the CDR3 is TGCAGCGTCTCACCTTCGAACACTGAAGCTTTCTTT. This codes for CSVSPSNTEAFF.